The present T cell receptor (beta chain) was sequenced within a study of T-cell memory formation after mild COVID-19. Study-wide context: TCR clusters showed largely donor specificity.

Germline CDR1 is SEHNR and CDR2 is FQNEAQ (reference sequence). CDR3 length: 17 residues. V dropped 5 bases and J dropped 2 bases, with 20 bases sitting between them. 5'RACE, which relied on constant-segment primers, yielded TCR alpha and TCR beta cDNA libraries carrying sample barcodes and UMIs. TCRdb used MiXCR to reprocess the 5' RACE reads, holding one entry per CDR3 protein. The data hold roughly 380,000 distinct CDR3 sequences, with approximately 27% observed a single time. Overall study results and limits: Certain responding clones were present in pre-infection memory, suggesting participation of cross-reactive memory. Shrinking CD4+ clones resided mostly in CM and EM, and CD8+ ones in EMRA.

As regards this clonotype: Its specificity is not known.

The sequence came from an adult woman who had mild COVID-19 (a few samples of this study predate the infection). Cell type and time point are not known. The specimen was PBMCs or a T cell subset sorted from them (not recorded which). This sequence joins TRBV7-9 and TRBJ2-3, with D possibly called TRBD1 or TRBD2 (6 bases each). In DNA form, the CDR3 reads TGTGCCAGCAGCCCCCTCGAGGTCGGGGGCCTCACAGATACGCAGTATTTT. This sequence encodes CASSPLEVGGLTDTQYF.